Each of the 3 T cell receptor beta chains below was sequenced from the same sample in a study of blood T cell repertoires in COVID-19. Here immunoSEQ multiplex PCR was the method, and the copy in TCRdb shows in-frame clones only, minus some. The data contain fewer than 300,000 clones, 82% of them singletons. Material: peripheral blood. All receptors come from a woman aged 18-29 years with acute or convalescent COVID-19.

This CDR3 reads CASSPRDRPYEQYF. The CDR3 DNA reads TGTGCCAGCTCACCGCGGGACAGGCCCTACGAGCAGTACTTC. This chain uses TRBV18 with TRBJ2-7; 8 nucleotides match TRBD1. The CDR3 extends over 14 amino acids. V gave up 3 bases and J gave up 2 bases; unmatched junction bases: 3. CDR1 KGHSH and CDR2 LQKENI come from the germline V gene.

This sequence joins TRBV2 and TRBJ2-7; the D gene is possibly TRBD2 (5 bases). Deletions cut 4 bases from V and 1 base from J, with 14 bases between. CDR3 size: 15 residues. In germline, CDR1 is SNHLY, CDR2 FYNNEI. CDR3 sequence (DNA): TGTGCCAGCAGTGCGGACTGGACCCCTTCCTACGAGCAGTACTTC. Translation: CASSADWTPSYEQYF.

J is TRBJ2-5 and V is TRBV5-4; no reliable D call. The CDR3 has 14 amino acids. V was trimmed by 5 bases and J by 2 bases, leaving 13 bases between them. The germline V gene has CDR1 SGHNT and CDR2 YYREEE (reference sequence). The CDR3 coding sequence is TGTGCCAGCAGGGTGAGGCTAGAACAAGAGACCCAGTACTTC. It codes for CASRVRLEQETQYF.